This T cell receptor (beta chain) was sequenced for a study of T cell repertoires in cytomegalovirus infection. Study-wide background: Signatures in public TCR beta sequences pointed to both CMV infection and matching HLA type. Study findings and constraints: In two of eight donors, the top clonotype was HLA-C-restricted CMV-specific. Based on cumulative public TCR beta family frequency, carriers of CMV plus the relevant HLA were identified.

The CDR3 has 17 residues. From germline, CDR1 is LGHNA and CDR2 YNFKEQ. Trimming stripped 0 bases from V and 1 base from J, with 15 bases between. In its sample, this clonotype was seen a few times. Its antigen is unknown. From the reads, TCRdb called clonotypes with MiXCR, one entry per CDR3 protein. The table includes under 200,000 distinct CDR3 sequences, approximately 28% detected once. Material: PBMCs. The clonotype originates from a human donor in good health (CMV status not recorded). Some clones in this sample may be carry-over from other donors' samples. The rearrangement joins TRBV4-2 to TRBJ1-1; no clear D. As DNA, the CDR3 is TGTGCCAGCAGCCAAGATAGGGCGCCTAGGGAGAACACTGAAGCTTTCTTT. This encodes CASSQDRAPRENTEAFF.